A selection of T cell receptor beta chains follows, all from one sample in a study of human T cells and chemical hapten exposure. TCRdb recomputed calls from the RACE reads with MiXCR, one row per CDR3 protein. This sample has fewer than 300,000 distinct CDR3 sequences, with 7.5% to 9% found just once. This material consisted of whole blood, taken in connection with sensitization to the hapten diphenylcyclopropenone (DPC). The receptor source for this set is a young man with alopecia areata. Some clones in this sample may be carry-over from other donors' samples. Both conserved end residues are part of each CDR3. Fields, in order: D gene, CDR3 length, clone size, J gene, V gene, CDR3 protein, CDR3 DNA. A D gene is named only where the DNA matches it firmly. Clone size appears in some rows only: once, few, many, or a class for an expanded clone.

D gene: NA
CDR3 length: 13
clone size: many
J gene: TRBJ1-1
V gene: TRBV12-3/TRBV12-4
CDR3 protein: CASSLLVRSPAFF
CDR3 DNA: TGTGCCAGCAGTTTATTGGTCCGCTCGCCGGCTTTCTTT

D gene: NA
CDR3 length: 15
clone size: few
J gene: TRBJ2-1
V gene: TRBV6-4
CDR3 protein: CASSASAPPFHEQFF
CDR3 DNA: TGTGCCAGCAGCGCGTCGGCCCCTCCTTTCCATGAGCAGTTCTTC

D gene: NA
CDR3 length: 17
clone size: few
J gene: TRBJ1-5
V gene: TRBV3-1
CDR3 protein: CASSQHVGGLSNQPQHF
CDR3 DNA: TGTGCCAGCAGCCAGCACGTGGGGGGGCTCAGCAATCAGCCCCAGCATTTT

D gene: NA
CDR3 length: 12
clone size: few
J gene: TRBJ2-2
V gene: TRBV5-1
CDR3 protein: CASSLDVGELFF
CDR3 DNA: TGCGCCAGCAGCTTGGATGTGGGGGAGCTGTTTTTT

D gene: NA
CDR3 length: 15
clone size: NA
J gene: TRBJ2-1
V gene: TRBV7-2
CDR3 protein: CASSFRALAANEQFF
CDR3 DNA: TGTGCCAGCAGCTTTCGGGCACTGGCGGCCAATGAGCAGTTCTTC

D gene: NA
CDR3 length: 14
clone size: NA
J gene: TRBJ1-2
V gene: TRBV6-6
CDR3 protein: CASSYSGRGDGYTF
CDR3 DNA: TGTGCCAGCAGTTACTCCGGACGGGGGGACGGCTACACCTTC

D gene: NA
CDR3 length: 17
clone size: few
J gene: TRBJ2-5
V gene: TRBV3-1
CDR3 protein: CASSQGSGLALQETQYF
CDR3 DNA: TGTGCCAGCAGCCAAGGATCTGGGCTAGCCCTCCAAGAGACCCAGTACTTC

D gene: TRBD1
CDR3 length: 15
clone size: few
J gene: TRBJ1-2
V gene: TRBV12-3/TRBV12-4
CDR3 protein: CASTDQGAVNYGYTF
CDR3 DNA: TGTGCCAGCACGGATCAGGGGGCGGTTAACTATGGCTACACCTTC

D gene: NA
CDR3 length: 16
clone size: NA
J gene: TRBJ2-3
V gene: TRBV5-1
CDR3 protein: CASSKDAAYGTDTQYF
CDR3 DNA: TGCGCCAGCAGCAAAGACGCAGCGTACGGCACAGATACGCAGTATTTT

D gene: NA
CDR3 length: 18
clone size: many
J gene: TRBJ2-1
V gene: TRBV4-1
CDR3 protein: CASSPHGGAQAMYNEQFF
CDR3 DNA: TGCGCCAGCAGCCCGCATGGGGGGGCCCAAGCGATGTACAATGAGCAGTTCTTC

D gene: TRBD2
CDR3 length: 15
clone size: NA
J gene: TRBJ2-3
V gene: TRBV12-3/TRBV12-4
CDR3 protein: CASRPTAGVTDTQYF
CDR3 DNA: TGTGCCAGCAGGCCTACAGCGGGGGTCACAGATACGCAGTATTTT

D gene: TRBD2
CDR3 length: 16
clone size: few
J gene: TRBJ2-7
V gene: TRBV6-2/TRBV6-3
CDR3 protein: CASSYKRSGGTYEQYF
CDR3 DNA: TGTGCCAGCAGTTACAAGCGAAGCGGGGGGACCTACGAGCAGTACTTC

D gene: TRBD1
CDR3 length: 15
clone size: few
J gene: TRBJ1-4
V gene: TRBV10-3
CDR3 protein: CAISPGTGGDEKLFF
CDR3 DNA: TGTGCCATCAGCCCGGGGACAGGAGGAGACGAAAAACTGTTTTTT

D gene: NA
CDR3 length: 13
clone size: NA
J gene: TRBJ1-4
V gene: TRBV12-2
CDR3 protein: CASYGWTNEKLFF
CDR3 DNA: TGTGCAAGTTACGGGTGGACTAATGAAAAACTGTTTTTT

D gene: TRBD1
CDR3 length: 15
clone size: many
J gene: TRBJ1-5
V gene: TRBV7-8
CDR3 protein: CASSSTGARNQPQHF
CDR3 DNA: TGTGCCAGCAGCTCTACAGGGGCGCGCAATCAGCCCCAGCATTTT

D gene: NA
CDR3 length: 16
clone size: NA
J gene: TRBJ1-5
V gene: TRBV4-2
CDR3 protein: CASSQDPGTSNQPQHF
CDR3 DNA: TGTGCCAGCAGCCAAGACCCGGGCACAAGCAATCAGCCCCAGCATTTT

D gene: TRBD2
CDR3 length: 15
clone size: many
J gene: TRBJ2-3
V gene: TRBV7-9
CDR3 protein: CASTVQVAGGNTQYF
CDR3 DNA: TGTGCCAGCACGGTCCAGGTAGCGGGGGGAAATACGCAGTATTTT

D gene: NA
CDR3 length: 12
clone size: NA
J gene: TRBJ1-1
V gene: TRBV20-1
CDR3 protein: CSAREANTEAFF
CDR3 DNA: TGCAGTGCTAGGGAGGCGAACACTGAAGCTTTCTTT

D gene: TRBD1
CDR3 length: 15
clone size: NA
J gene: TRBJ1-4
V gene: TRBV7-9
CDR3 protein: CASSLADRGDEKLFF
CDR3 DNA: TGTGCCAGCAGCTTAGCCGACAGGGGAGATGAAAAACTGTTTTTT

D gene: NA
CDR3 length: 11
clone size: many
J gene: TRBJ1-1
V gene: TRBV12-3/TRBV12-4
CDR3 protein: CASSPQTEAFF
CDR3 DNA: TGTGCCAGCAGTCCACAAACTGAAGCTTTCTTT

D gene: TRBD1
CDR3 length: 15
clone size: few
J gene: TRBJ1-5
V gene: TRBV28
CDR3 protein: CASSILTGGGQPQHF
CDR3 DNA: TGTGCCAGCAGTATTCTTACAGGGGGCGGTCAGCCCCAGCATTTT

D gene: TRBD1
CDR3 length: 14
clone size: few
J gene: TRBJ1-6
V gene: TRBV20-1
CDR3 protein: CSARRGTEGSPLHF
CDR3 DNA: TGCAGTGCTAGGAGAGGGACAGAAGGTTCACCCCTCCACTTT

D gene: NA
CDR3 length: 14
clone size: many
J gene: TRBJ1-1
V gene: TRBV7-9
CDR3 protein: CASSLVGLGTEAFF
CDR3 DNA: TGTGCCAGCAGCTTAGTTGGGCTCGGGACAGAAGCTTTCTTT

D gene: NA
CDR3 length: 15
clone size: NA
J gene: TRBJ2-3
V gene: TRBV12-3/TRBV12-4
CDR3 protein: CASKPYGLVKDTQYF
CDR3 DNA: TGTGCCAGTAAACCCTACGGCCTGGTAAAAGATACGCAGTATTTT

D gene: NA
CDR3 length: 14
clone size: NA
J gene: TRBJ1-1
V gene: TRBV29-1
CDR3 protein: CSFEGGGDVAGAFF
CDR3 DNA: TGCAGCTTCGAAGGAGGGGGAGATGTCGCTGGAGCTTTCTTT

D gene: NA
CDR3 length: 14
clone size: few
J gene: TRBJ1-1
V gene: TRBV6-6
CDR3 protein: CATPKEQGNTEAFF
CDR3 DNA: TGTGCCACCCCTAAAGAGCAGGGGAACACTGAAGCTTTCTTT

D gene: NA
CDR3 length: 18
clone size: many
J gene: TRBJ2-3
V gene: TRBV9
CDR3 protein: CASSVGIGGHPGTDTQYF
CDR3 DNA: TGTGCCAGCAGCGTAGGAATAGGGGGACACCCAGGCACAGATACGCAGTATTTT

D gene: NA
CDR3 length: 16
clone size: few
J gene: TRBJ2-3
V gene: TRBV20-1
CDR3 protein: CSAPKGGGENTDTQYF
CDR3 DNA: TGCAGTGCCCCGAAGGGCGGCGGAGAGAACACAGATACGCAGTATTTT